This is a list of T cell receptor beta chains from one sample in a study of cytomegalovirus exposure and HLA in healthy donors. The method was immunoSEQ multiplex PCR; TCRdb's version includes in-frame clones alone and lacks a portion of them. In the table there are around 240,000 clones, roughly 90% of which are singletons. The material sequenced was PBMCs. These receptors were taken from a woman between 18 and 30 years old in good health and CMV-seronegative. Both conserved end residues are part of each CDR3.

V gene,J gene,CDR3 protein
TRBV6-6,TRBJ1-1,CASSYPGMNTEAFF
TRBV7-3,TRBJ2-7,CASSLTSGDPYEQYF
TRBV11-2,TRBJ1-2,CASSYPGTGGLPPYGYTF
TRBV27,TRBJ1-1,CASSLSFRNTEAFF
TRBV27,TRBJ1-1,CASSLTSGDTEAFF
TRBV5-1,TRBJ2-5,CASRGTGETQYF
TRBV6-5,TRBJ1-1,CASSYADMNTEAFF
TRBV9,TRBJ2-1,CASSGVAGDRPSYNEQFF
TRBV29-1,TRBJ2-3,CSVGTSARGDTQYF
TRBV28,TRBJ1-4,CASSFGGGREKLFF
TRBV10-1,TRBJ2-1,CASSPGHPYNEQFF
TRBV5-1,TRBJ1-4,CASSSGQGLGLNEKLFF
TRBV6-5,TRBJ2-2,CASSLRTDNTGELFF
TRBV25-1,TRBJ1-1,CASSRQGSTEAFF
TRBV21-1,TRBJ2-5,CASSNSGYHPPETQYF
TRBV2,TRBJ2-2,CASRVTGVTGELFF
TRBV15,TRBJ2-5,CATSRDRGQETQYF
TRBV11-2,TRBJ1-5,CASSTHREKNQPQHF
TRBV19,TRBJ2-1,CASSIRETEQFF
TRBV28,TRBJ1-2,CASSPGDYGYTF
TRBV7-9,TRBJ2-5,CASSRPGGETQYF
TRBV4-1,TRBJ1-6,CASSQVVGTGNSPLHF
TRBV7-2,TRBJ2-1,CASSPTSGAYNEQFF
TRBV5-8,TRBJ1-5,CASSVTGGVEPQHF
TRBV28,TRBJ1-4,CASRTPGHPKKLFF
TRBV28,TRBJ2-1,CASSFVLNFLFF
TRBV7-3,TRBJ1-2,CASSPGAGDGYGYTF
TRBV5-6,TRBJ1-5,CASSLGGDSLNSNQPQHF
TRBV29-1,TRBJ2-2,CSLRDRGGTGELFF
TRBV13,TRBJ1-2,CASSPTGQSTYGYTF
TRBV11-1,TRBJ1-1,CASSLDRKAFF
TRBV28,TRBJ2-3,CASSFPGGLTDTQYF
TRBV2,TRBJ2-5,CASRTGSETQYF
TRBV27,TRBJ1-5,CASSPGVDSNQPQHF
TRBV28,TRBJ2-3,CASSPGTSGGAVLRDTQYF
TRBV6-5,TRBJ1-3,CASRSTGVGNTIYF
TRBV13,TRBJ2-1,CASRNRQGYEQFF
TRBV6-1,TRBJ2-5,CATYRVLETQYF
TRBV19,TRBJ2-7,CASSISGGTYEQYF
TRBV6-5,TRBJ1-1,CASMTQGVTEAFF
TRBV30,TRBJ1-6,CAWGTGSAYNSPLHF
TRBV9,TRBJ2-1,CASTLRDSDNEQFF
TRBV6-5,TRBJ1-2,CASRATGANYGYTF
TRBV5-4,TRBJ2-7,CASSRRDSSYEQYF
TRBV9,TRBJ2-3,CASSAPGGGTDTQYF
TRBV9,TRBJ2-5,CASSGGVTLDF
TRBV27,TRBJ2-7,CASSLVGSSYEQYF
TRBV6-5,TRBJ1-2,CASRLTPGTAYGYTF
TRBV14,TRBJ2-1,CASSLTVSTYNEQFF
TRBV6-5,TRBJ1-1,CASGGSEAFF
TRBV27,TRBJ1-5,CASSLAGAYAQPQHF
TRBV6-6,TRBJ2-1,CASSYQARIDEQFF
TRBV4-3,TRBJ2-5,CASSQERGGQETQYF